This T cell receptor (beta chain) stems from a study of OX40 agonist ivuxolimab in advanced cancers. In the study overall: Ivuxolimab, an antibody that agonizes OX40 (CD134), was administered to the patients. Prior anti-PD-1, anti-PD-L1 or anti-CTLA-4 therapy was allowed; around 40% had some. In this trial design, patients received ivuxolimab intravenously at 0.01 to 10 mg/kg every 2 weeks.

The CDR3 has 13 residues. Germline V gives CDR1 GTSNPN, CDR2 SVGIG (reference sequence). The V gene lost 0 bases and the J gene lost 4 bases, with 10 bases spanning the gap. Assay used: immunoSEQ multiplex PCR; TCRdb lists only in-frame clones, some missing. This table has under 60,000 clones, approximately 94% appearing once. Study results and limitations: Expanded clones were, on average, more numerous in CD8+ T cells than in CD4+.

Concerning this clone itself: Its antigen is not known.

The receptor was isolated from an adult with an advanced solid tumor such as melanoma, head and neck, liver or kidney cancer. This specimen consisted of CD4+ or CD8+ T cells sorted from blood, obtained in a trial of the OX40 agonist ivuxolimab. The rearrangement uses TRBV30 and TRBJ2-7, with no clear D. The CDR3 DNA sequence: TGTGCCTGGAGTGTAGGAGTGTTTTACGAGCAGTACTTC. Translated: CAWSVGVFYEQYF.